The 18 T cell receptor beta chains below come from one sample, sequenced in a study of tumor-infiltrating lymphocytes in primary liver carcinoma. Co-extracted RNA and DNA came from approximately 20-30 mg of unsorted bulk tissue. The researchers produced TCR beta cDNA from approximately 540 ng total RNA with a constant-region primer. Modified slightly, ARM-PCR produced TCR beta libraries over three nested multiplex PCR rounds. The first two PCR rounds used TRBV1-TRBV30 forward primers with a C-beta reverse primer, 9 to 10 cycles each. TCRdb analysed the multiplex PCR reads with MiXCR anew, one entry per CDR3 protein. The data hold tens of thousands of distinct CDR3 sequences, with roughly 80% observed a single time. Sequencing used tumor-adjacent normal liver tissue. The receptors shown here come from a man aged 40-50 years with primary liver carcinoma and hepatitis B virus infection.

To note about this clonotype: A read error is possible here, since a much larger clone lies one base away. V gene TRBV28 combines with J gene TRBJ2-5, with unresolved D. CDR1 and CDR2 (germline): MDHEN, SYDVKM. The V gene lost 6 bases and the J gene lost 5 bases, with 16 bases spanning the gap. The CDR3 contains 14 residues. The CDR3 coding sequence is TGTGCCAGCAGCATCCCTTGGGCGTTGGAGACCCAGTACTTC. Encoded protein: CASSIPWALETQYF.

The chain recombines TRBV12-3 or TRBV12-4 with TRBJ2-1; tentative D call: TRBD2 (6 bases). The CDR3 is made up of 15 amino acids. Trimming stripped 6 bases from V and 8 bases from J, with 20 bases between. The CDR3 sequence is CASRATGVSAYEQFF. For the CDR3, the DNA is TGTGCCAGCAGAGCCACGGGAGTTTCGGCCTATGAGCAGTTCTTC.

This clonotype was seen more than once but under ten times. At one end, the junction sequence differs from germline, possibly due to a read error. The chain joins TRBV28 to TRBJ2-1; D might be TRBD1 (6 bases). The CDR3 sequence is 15 residues long. Germline values: CDR1 MDHEN, CDR2 SYDVKM. The CDR3 protein is CASSLSATGYNEQLF. CDR3 sequence (DNA): TGTGCCAGCAGTTTATCAGCGACAGGATACAATGAGCAGCTCTTC.

As DNA, the CDR3 is TGTGCCTTCAGTGACTCGACAGGGGGCAATTCACCCCTCCACTTT. Translation gives CAFSDSTGGNSPLHF. This chain uses TRBV6-4 with TRBJ1-6, with 10 bases fitting TRBD1. V was pared by 11 bases and J by 7 bases, with 11 bases of the junction left unmatched. Germline V lookup: CDR1 MRHNA, CDR2 SNTAGT. CDR3 size: 15 residues.

With regard to this clonotype: A read error is likely, as this CDR3 ends without the conserved phenylalanine or tryptophan. The CDR3 here is CVSSYPGGGNEKLFS. CDR3 DNA: TGTGTCAGCAGTTACCCGGGAGGGGGTAATGAAAAACTGTTTTCT. This rearrangement joins TRBV6-2 or TRBV6-3 to TRBJ1-4, with D possibly being TRBD1 (6 bases). There are 15 residues in the CDR3. Germline V CDR1 and CDR2: MNHEY, SVGEGT.

This clonotype was counted once. The chain recombines TRBV12-3 or TRBV12-4 with TRBJ2-4, with 7 bases identical to TRBD1. The CDR3 has 15 amino acids. J gave up 2 bases and V 9 bases, and 10 bases lay outside the gene matches. The DNA for the CDR3 is TGTGCCAGTAGTGGGACAGAGCTAACCAAAAACATTCAGTACTTC. Translation: CASSGTELTKNIQYF.

This sequence joins TRBV6-1 and TRBJ2-3; no reliable D call. This CDR3 has 12 residues. Trimming removed 10 bases from V and 0 bases from J, with 8 bases in between. The germline V gene encodes CDR1 MNHNS and CDR2 SASEGT. The CDR3 DNA follows: TGTGCCATCAGGTCTAGCACAGATACGCAGTATTTT. It translates to CAIRSSTDTQYF.

This clonotype was counted a few times. One end of the junction fails to match germline, which may point to a read error. The rearrangement joins TRBV25-1 to TRBJ1-2, with a tentative D call TRBD1 (6 bases). Per germline, CDR1 MGHDK and CDR2 SYGVNS. There are 15 residues in the CDR3. The CDR3 region is CASSTTGIGNYGYTF. As DNA, the CDR3 is TGTGCCAGCAGTACTACAGGGATAGGGAACTATGGTTACACCTTC.

In the case of this clonotype: An end of the junction does not agree with germline; a read error may underlie this. The V call is TRBV29-1, the J call TRBJ1-2; 8 bases are shared with TRBD1. The CDR3 length is 13 residues. In germline, CDR1 is SQVTM, CDR2 ANQGSEA. The CDR3 region is CSAETGANYGHTF. The CDR3, as DNA: TGCAGCGCTGAGACAGGGGCTAACTATGGCCACACCTTC.

With regard to this clonotype: The germline gene is not matched at one end of the junction; a read error may be the cause. V usage is TRBV6-1 and J usage is TRBJ2-2; 10 bases fit TRBD1. The CDR3 contains 16 residues. Looked up from germline, CDR1 is MNHNS and CDR2 is SASEGT. CDR3 amino acids: CARSEDPGQGTGELFF. The CDR3 DNA reads TGTGCCAGGAGTGAAGATCCGGGACAGGGGACCGGGGAGCTGTTTTTT.

This clonotype was seen more than once but under ten times. V gene TRBV6-1 combines with J gene TRBJ2-5; possibly TRBD2 for D (5 bases). The length of the CDR3 is 13 residues. Trimming pared 4 bases from V and 7 bases from J, leaving 13 bases between. Germline V gives CDR1 MNHNS, CDR2 SASEGT. CDR3 bases: TGTGCCAGCAGTGGTGTAGGGAGAGGGACCCAGTACTTC. It translates to CASSGVGRGTQYF.

This chain links TRBV28 with TRBJ1-5; 9 bases match TRBD1. TRBJ2-3 matches the DNA end more closely, so the J call is doubtful. CDR1 MDHEN and CDR2 SYDVKM come from the germline V gene. There are 14 residues in the CDR3. The CDR3 loop is CASSLTGGTQPQYF. The DNA for the CDR3 is TGTGCCAGCAGCTTGACAGGGGGGACGCAGCCCCAGTATTTT.

This sequence joins TRBV6-2 or TRBV6-3 and TRBJ2-3, with 8 bases lining up with TRBD2. V shed 2 bases and J 4 bases; nucleotides not matched to a gene: 8. The CDR3 covers 16 residues. Germline CDR1 MNHEY, CDR2 SVGEGT. Written as DNA, the CDR3 is TGTGCCAGCAGTTACCTAACGGGAGGGCCGTCAGATACGCAGTATTTT. The encoded protein is CASSYLTGGPSDTQYF.

This chain links TRBV4-2 with TRBJ2-2, with D possibly matching TRBD1 (6 bases). Trimming left V 6 bases short and J 6 bases short, with 17 bases between. CDR1 LGHNA and CDR2 YNFKEQ come from the germline V gene. The CDR3 runs to 15 residues. Written as DNA, the CDR3 is TGTGCCAGCAGTCAGGGGCCGGACGGCGCCGGGGAGCTGTTTTTT. The encoded protein is CASSQGPDGAGELFF.

As for this clonotype: A read error is likely, as this CDR3 ends without the conserved phenylalanine or tryptophan. The chain recombines TRBV11-2 with TRBJ2-1, with a tentative D call TRBD2 (6 bases). The CDR3 covers 15 residues. Per the germline V gene, CDR1 is SGHAT and CDR2 is FQNNGV. The CDR3 loop reads CVNSLVSGEGSEQFL. The CDR3 region has the DNA TGTGTCAACAGCTTAGTGTCGGGGGAAGGTAGTGAGCAGTTCCTC.

Details on this clonotype: Germline and junction disagree at one end, which may indicate a read error. J is TRBJ1-1 and V is TRBV11-2, with D tentatively TRBD1 (5 bases). This CDR3 has 11 residues. CDR1 and CDR2 (germline): SGHAT, FQNNGV. The CDR3 loop reads CASSQWGRALF. The CDR3 nucleotides are TGTGCCAGCAGCCAATGGGGGAGGGCTCTCTTT.

This clonotype was recorded many times. One base away lies a much larger clone, so this may be a sequencing read error. The CDR3 reads CASSYSRVLNTEASF. The DNA for the CDR3 is TGTGCCAGCAGTTACTCGAGGGTTTTGAACACTGAAGCTTCCTTT. The chain couples TRBV6-5 to TRBJ1-1; no definite D call. Germline V gives CDR1 MNHEY, CDR2 SVGAGI. CDR3 length equals 15 residues.

The chain joins TRBV29-1 to TRBJ2-6, with D perhaps TRBD1 or TRBD2 (5 bases each). V gave up 5 bases and J gave up 3 bases, with 14 bases separating them. This CDR3 has 15 amino acids. The germline V gene has CDR1 SQVTM and CDR2 ANQGSEA. The CDR3 DNA reads TGCAGCGTTTGGGACGGGGTGGTTGGGGCCAACGTCCTGACTTTC. This translates into CSVWDGVVGANVLTF.